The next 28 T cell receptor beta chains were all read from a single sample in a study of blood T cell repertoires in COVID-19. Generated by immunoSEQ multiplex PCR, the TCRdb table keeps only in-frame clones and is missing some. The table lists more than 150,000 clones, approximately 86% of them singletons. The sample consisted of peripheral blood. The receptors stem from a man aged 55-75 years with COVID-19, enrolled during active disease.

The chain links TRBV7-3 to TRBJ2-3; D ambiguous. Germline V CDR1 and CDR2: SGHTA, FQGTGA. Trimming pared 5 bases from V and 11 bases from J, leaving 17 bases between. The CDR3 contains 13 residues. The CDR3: CASSQSTTSVQYF. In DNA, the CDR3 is TGTGCCAGCAGCCAATCAACTACCTCGGTGCAGTATTTT.

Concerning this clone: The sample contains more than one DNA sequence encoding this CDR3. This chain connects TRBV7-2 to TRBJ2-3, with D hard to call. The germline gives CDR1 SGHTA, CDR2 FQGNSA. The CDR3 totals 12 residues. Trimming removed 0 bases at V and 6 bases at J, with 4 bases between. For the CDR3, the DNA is TGTGCCAGCAGCTTAGCCAGGGATACGCAGTATTTT. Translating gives CASSLARDTQYF. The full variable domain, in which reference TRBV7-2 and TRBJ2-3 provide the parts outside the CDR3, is GAGVSQSPSNKVTEKGKDVELRCDPISGHTALYWYRQSLGQGLEFLIYFQGNSAPDKSGLPSDRFSAERTGGSVSTLTIQRTQQEDSAVYLCASSLARDTQYFGPGTRLTVL.

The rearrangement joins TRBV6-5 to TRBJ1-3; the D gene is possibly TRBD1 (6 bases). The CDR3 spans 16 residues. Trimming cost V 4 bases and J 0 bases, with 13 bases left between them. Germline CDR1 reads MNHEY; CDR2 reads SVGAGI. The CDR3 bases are TGTGCCAGCAGTTTAAACAGGGTTCTCTCTGGAAACACCATATATTTT. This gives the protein CASSLNRVLSGNTIYF.

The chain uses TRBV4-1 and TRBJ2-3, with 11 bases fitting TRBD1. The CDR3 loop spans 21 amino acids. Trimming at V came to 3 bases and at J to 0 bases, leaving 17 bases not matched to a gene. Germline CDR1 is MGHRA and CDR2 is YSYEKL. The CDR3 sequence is CASSHGLGGTGGKTSTDTQYF. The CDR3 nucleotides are TGCGCCAGCAGCCATGGATTGGGGGGGACAGGGGGTAAAACTAGCACAGATACGCAGTATTTT.

In DNA, the CDR3 is TGTGCCAGCAGCTTAGTTGGGACAGGGGCGCCCAACGAGCAGTACTTC. Its protein is CASSLVGTGAPNEQYF. The V and J genes are TRBV7-2 and TRBJ2-7; 10 nucleotides align to TRBD1. With 1 base clipped from V and 5 bases from J, the junction kept 8 bases outside the gene matches. This CDR3 contains 16 residues. Germline V gene lookup returns CDR1 SGHTA and CDR2 FQGNSA.

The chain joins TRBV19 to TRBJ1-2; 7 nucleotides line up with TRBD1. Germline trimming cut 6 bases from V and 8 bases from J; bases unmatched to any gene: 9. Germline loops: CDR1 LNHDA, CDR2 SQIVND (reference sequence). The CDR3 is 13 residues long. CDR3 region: CASRHRQGAGYTF. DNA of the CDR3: TGTGCCAGTAGACATCGACAGGGCGCCGGCTACACCTTC.

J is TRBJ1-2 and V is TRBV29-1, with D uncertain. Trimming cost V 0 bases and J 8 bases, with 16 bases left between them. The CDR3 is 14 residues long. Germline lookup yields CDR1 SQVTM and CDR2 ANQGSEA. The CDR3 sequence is CSVEDPRASWGYTF. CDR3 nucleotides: TGCAGCGTTGAAGATCCGAGGGCCTCCTGGGGCTACACCTTC.

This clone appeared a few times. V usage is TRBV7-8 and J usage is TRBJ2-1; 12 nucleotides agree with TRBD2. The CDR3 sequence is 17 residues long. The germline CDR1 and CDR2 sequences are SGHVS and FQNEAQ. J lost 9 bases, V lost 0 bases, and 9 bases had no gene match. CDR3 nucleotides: TGTGCCAGCAGCTTAGCGCCTCTGACTAGCGGGAGCGGTGAGCAGTTCTTC. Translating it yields CASSLAPLTSGSGEQFF.

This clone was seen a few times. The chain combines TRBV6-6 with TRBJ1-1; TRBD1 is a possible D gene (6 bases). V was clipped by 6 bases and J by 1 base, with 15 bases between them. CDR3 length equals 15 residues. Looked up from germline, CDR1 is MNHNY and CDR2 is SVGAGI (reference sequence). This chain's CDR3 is CASSPRGGANTEAFF. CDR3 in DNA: TGTGCCAGCAGCCCCCGTGGGGGGGCGAACACTGAAGCTTTCTTT.

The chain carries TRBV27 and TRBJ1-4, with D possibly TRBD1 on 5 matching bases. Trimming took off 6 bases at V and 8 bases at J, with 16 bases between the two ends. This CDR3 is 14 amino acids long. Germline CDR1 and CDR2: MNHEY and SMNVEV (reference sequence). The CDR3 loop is CASRTKVGREKLFF. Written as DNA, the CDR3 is TGTGCCAGCAGAACTAAGGTGGGGCGGGAAAAACTGTTTTTT.

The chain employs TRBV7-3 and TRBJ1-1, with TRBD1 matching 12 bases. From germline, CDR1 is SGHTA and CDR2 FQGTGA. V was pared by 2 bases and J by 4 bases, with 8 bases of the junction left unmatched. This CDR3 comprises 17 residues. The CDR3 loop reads CASSLAGTGGSSTEAFF. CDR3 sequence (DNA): TGTGCCAGCAGCTTAGCAGGGACAGGGGGCTCGAGCACTGAAGCTTTCTTT.

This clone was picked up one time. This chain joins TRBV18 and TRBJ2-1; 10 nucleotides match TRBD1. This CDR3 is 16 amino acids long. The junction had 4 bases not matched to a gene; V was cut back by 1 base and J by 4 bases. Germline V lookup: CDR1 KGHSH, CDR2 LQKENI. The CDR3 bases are TGTGCCAGCTCACCACTGGGACAGGGGTCGTACAATGAGCAGTTCTTC. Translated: CASSPLGQGSYNEQFF.

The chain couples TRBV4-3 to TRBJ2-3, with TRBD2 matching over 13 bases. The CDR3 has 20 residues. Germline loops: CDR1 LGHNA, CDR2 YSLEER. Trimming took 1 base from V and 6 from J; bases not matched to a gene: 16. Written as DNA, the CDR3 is TGCGCCAGCAGCCAAGTTCTACTAGCGGGGGGGGGAACTTTGCACGATACGCAGTATTTT. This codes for CASSQVLLAGGGTLHDTQYF.

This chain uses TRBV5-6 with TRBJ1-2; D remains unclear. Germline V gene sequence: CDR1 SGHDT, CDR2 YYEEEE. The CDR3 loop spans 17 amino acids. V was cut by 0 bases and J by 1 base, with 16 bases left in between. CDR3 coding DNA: TGTGCCAGCAGCTTGGAAGGTATACAGCAAATTAACTATGGCTACACCTTC. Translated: CASSLEGIQQINYGYTF.

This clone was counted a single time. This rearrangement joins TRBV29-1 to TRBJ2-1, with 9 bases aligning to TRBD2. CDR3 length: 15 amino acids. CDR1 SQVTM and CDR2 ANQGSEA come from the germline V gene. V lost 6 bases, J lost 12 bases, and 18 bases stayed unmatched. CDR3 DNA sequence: TGCAGCGTCCGCGAACGGACTAGCGAGTTTGAACGGCAGTTCTTC. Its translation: CSVRERTSEFERQFF.

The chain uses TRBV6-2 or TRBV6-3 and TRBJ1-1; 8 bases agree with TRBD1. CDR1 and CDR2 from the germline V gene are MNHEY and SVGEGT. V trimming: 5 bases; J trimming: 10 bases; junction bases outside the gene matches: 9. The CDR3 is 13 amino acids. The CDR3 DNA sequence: TGTGCCAGCAGTAATGGACAGGGCGGTGGAGCTTTCTTT. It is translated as CASSNGQGGGAFF.

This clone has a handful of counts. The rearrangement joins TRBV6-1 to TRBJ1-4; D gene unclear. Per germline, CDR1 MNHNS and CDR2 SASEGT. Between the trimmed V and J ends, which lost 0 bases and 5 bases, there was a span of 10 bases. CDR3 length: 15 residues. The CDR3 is CASSEAIIANEKLFF. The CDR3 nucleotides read TGTGCCAGCAGTGAAGCTATAATAGCAAATGAAAAACTGTTTTTT.

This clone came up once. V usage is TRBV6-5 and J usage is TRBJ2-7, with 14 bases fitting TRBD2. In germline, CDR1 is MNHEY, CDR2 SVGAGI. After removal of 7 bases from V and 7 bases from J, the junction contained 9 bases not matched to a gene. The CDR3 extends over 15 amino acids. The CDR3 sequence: CASTPGLAGAWEQYF. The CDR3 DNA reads TGTGCCAGCACCCCGGGACTAGCGGGAGCTTGGGAGCAGTACTTC.

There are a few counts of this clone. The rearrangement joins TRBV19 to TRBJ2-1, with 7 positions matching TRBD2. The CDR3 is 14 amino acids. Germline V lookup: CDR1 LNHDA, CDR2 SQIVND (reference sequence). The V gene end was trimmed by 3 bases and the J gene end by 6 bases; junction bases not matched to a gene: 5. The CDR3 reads CASSMRERSNEQFF. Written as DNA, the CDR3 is TGTGCCAGTAGTATGCGGGAGAGGAGCAATGAGCAGTTCTTC.

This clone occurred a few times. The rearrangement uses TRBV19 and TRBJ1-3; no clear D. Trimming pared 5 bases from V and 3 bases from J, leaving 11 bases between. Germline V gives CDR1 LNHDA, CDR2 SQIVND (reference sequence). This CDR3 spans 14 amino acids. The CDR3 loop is CASSPAAGGNTIYF. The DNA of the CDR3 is TGTGCCAGTAGTCCCGCCGCAGGTGGAAACACCATATATTTT.

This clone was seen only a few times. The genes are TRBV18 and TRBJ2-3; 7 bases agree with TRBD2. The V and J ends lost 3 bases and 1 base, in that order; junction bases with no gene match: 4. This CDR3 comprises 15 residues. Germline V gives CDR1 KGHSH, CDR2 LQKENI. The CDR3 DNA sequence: TGTGCCAGCTCACCGCAGAGCGGGGGCACAGATACGCAGTATTTT. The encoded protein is CASSPQSGGTDTQYF.

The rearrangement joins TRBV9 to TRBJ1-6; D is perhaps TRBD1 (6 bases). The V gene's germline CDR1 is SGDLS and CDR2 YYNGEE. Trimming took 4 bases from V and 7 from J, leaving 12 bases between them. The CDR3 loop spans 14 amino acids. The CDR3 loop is CASSTRQENSPLHF. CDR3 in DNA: TGTGCCAGCAGCACTCGACAGGAAAATTCACCCCTCCACTTT. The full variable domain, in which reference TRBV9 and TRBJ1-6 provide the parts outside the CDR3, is DSGVTQTPKHLITATGQRVTLRCSPRSGDLSVYWYQQSLDQGLQFLIQYYNGEERAKGNILERFSAQQFPDLHSELNLSSLELGDSALYFCASSTRQENSPLHFGNGTRLTVT.

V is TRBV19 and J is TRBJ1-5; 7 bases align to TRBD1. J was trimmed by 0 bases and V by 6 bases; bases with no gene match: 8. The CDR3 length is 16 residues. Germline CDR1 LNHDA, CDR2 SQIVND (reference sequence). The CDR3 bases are TGTGCCAGTAGCAAAACAGGGGTTTCTAGCAATCAGCCCCAGCATTTT. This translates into CASSKTGVSSNQPQHF. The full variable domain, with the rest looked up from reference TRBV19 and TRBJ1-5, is DGGITQSPKYLFRKEGQNVTLSCEQNLNHDAMYWYRQDPGQGLRLIYYSQIVNDFQKGDIAEGYSVSREKKESFPLTVTSAQKNPTAFYLCASSKTGVSSNQPQHFGDGTRLSIL.

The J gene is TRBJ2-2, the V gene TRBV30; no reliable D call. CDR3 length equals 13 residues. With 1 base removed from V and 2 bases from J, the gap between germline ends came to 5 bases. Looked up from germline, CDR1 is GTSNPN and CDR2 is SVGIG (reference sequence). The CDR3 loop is CAWSASNTGELFF. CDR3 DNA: TGTGCCTGGAGTGCCTCCAACACCGGGGAGCTGTTTTTT.

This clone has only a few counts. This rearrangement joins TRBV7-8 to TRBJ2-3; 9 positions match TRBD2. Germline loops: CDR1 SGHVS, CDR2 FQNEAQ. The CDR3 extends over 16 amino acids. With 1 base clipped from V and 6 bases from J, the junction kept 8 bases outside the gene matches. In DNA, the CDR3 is TGTGCCAGCAGCTTAGTACCTAGCGGGATGGTTGATACGCAGTATTTT. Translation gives CASSLVPSGMVDTQYF.

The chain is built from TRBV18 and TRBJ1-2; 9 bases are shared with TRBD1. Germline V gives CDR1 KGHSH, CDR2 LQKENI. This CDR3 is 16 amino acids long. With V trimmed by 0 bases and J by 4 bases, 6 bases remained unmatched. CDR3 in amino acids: CASSPPVGQGSYGYTF. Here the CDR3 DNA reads TGTGCCAGCTCACCACCGGTGGGACAGGGAAGCTATGGCTACACCTTC.

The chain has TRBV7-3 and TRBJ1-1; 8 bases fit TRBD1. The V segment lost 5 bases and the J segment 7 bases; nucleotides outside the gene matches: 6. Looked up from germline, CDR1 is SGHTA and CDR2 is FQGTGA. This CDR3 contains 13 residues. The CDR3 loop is CASSAQGVGEAFF. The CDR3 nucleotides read TGTGCCAGCAGCGCACAGGGGGTGGGTGAAGCTTTCTTT.

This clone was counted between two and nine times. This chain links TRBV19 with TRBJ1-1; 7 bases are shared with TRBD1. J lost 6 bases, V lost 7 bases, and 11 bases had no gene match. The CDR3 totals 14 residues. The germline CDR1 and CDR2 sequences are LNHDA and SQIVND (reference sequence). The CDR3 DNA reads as TGTGCCAGTATTCGTAGACAGGGCTACGCTGAAGCTTTCTTT. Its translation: CASIRRQGYAEAFF.